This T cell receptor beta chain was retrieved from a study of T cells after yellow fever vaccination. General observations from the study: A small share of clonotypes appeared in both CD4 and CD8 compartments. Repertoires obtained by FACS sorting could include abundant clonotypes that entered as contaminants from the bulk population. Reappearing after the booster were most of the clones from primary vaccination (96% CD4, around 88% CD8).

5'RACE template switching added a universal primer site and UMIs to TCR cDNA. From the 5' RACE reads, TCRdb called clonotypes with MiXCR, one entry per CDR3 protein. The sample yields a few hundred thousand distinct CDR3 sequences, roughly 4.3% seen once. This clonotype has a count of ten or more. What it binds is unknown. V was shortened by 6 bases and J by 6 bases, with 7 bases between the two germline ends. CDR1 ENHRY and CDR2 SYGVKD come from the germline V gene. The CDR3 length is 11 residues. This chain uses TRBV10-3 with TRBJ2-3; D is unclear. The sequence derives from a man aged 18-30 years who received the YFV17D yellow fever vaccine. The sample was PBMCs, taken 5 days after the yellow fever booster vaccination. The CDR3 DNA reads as TGTGCCATCAGGGAGAGGGATACGCAGTATTTT. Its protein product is CAIRERDTQYF.